The entry below describes one T cell receptor (beta chain). The sample is drawn from a study of PD-L1 blockade in urothelial cancer. Overall study: Counts from blood samples showed a median of roughly 140,000 T cells.

The trim removed 5 bases at V and 1 base at J, leaving 4 bases unmatched. CDR1 is WNHNN and CDR2 is SYGVQD in the germline V gene (reference sequence). CDR3 length: 14 amino acids. The data were produced by immunoSEQ multiplex PCR, yet TCRdb's version contains in-frame clones alone and is incomplete. The sample lists roughly 50,000 clones, 87% occurring once. This TCR came from a man in his fifties or sixties with urothelial cancer. The sequencing used PBMCs, collected around atezolizumab (anti-PD-L1) treatment. The rearrangement joins TRBV10-1 to TRBJ2-5; 7 nucleotides agree with TRBD1. The CDR3 nucleotides read TGCGCCAGCAGTCAGCACAGGGGCCAAGAGACCCAGTACTTC. Its translation is CASSQHRGQETQYF.